This T cell receptor (beta chain) was identified during a study of T-cell reconstitution after alpha-beta-depleted transplantation in children. Construction of the TCRbeta library involved unique molecular identifiers. TCRdb reprocessed the PCR reads with MiXCR, giving one entry per CDR3 protein. The sample includes almost 500,000 distinct CDR3 sequences, around 13% of them seen just once. Comments on this clonotype: The junction departs from germline at one end; a sequencing error may be responsible.

The sequences come from PBMCs from the stem cell graft donor, collected from the stem cell graft. The TCR originated in a human donor who donated a stem cell graft to a child with combined immunodeficiency.

CDR3 nucleotide sequence: TGTGCCAGCAGTCCTACCTGGGGACAGGGAGGAACTGAATCTTTCTTT. This translates into CASSPTWGQGGTESFF. The rearrangement links TRBV25-1 to TRBJ1-1; 9 bases line up with TRBD1. Germline values: CDR1 MGHDK, CDR2 SYGVNS. The CDR3 loop spans 16 amino acids.